This T cell receptor (beta chain) was sequenced during a study of CD8 T cells in Susac syndrome. CD8+ and CD4+ T cells taken from blood had their TCR beta sequenced. The CD8+ and CD4+ T cells were negatively isolated, with the TEMRA cells enriched by FACS. V lost 3 bases to trimming and J lost 0 bases; unmatched junction nucleotides: 9. The CDR3 has 18 residues. Looked up from germline, CDR1 is SGHNT and CDR2 is YYREEE (reference sequence). After extraction with the RNeasy kit, about 0.5 to 1 ug of the RNA was reverse transcribed using random hexamers. Coverage of TCR beta CDR3 amplification by immunoSEQ multiplex PCR extended to 54 Vbeta and 13 Jbeta. TCRdb redid the calling of the immunoSEQ multiplex PCR reads with MiXCR, one entry per CDR3 protein. This table holds around 270,000 distinct CDR3 sequences, around 91% found once.

The chain combines TRBV5-4 with TRBJ2-2; TRBD2 agrees at 9 bases. The clonotype originates from a human donor with multiple sclerosis. Material for sequencing was CD8+ T cells from PBMCs. The CDR3: CASSSAGGTIPNTGELFF. The CDR3 DNA reads as TGTGCCAGCAGCTCGGCGGGAGGGACCATCCCGAACACCGGGGAGCTGTTTTTT.